This T cell receptor beta chain comes out of a study of T cell clonotyping in hematopoietic cell transplantation. Points on this clone: Its target is unknown.

The assay was immunoSEQ multiplex PCR, and TCRdb's table has in-frame clones only and misses some. The data show roughly 27,000 clones, roughly 82% seen once. Time point specified: recipient sample about 28 days before transplant, after cytoreduction. Recipient blood drawn about 28 days pretransplant and days 30, 100, 180 after. Regarding the study as a whole: At the given depth, recipient repertoires were over 97% de novo clonotypes. No sorting was done, leaving CD4 and CD8 contributions mixed. After transplant, recipient diversity fell while pathologically expanded clonotypes grew through day 180.

Germline CDR1 reads MDHEN; CDR2 reads SYDVKM. The CDR3 is 14 amino acids. V was pared by 5 bases and J by 3 bases, with 13 bases between. The material sequenced was peripheral blood mononuclear cells, taken before stem cell transplant. The rearrangement uses TRBV28 and TRBJ1-2; no reliable D call. This TCR was recovered from a woman aged 55-75 years with acute myeloid leukemia. Some clones in this sample may be carry-over from other donors' samples. CDR3 sequence: CASSQDTDYYGYTF. The CDR3 DNA is TGTGCCAGCAGTCAAGACACGGACTACTATGGCTACACCTTC.